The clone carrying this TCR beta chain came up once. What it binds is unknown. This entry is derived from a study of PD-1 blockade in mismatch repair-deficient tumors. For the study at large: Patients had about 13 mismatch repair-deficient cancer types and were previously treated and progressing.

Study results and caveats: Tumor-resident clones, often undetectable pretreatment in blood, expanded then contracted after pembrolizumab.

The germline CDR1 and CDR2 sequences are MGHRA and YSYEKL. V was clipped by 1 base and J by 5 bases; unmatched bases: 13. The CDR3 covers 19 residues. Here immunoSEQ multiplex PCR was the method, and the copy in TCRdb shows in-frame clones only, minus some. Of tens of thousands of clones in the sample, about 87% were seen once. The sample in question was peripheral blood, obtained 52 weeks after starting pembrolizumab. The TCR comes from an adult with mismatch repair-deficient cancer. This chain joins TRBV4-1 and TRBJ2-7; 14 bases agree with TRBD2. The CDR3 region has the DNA TGCGCCAGCAGCCAAGGGGGACTAGCGGGAGTTGTGTGGTCGCACGAGCAGTACTTC. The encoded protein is CASSQGGLAGVVWSHEQYF.